The 9 T cell receptor beta chains below come from one sample, sequenced in a study of T-cell reconstitution after alpha-beta-depleted transplantation in children. A TCRbeta library incorporating unique molecular identifiers was prepared. TCRdb fed the PCR reads into MiXCR, producing one record per CDR3 protein. The data show about 100,000 distinct CDR3 sequences, with approximately 6.9% seen just once and approximately 25% held by the top ten. The source was PBMCs, mostly from graft donor cells, collected 360 days after TCRalphabeta/CD19-depleted stem cell transplant. Receptors originate from a male patient aged 2 to 10 who had a stem cell transplant for acute lymphoblastic leukemia, so the T cells may come from the graft donor.

This clonotype turned up a few times. For the CDR3, the DNA is TGTGCCAGCAGCGTGGGGACAGGGGCGACCTACGAGCAGTACTTC. Amino acid sequence: CASSVGTGATYEQYF. The rearrangement links TRBV9 to TRBJ2-7; 10 bases fit TRBD1. The CDR3 is made up of 15 amino acids. J gave up 2 bases and V 2 bases, and 4 bases lay outside the gene matches. In germline, CDR1 is SGDLS, CDR2 YYNGEE.

About this clonotype itself: One end of the junction varies from germline; a read error may be responsible. The chain is built from TRBV13 and TRBJ1-6; no clear D gene. Germline V gene lookup returns CDR1 PRHDT and CDR2 FYEKMQ (reference sequence). The CDR3 is 15 residues long. Here the CDR3 reads CASSLRTDLGSPPHF. CDR3 DNA: TGTGCCAGCAGCTTGAGGACGGATCTCGGTTCACCCCCCCACTTT.

The table lists this clonotype with a few counts. The chain recombines TRBV5-6 with TRBJ1-5; D may be TRBD1 (5 bases). Trimming took off 1 base at V and 0 bases at J, with 14 bases between the two ends. Germline V gene sequence: CDR1 SGHDT, CDR2 YYEEEE. The CDR3 is 17 amino acids. The CDR3 DNA reads as TGTGCCAGCAGCTTGACAGGAAAGACCTCTAGCAATCAGCCCCAGCATTTT. Translation: CASSLTGKTSSNQPQHF.

V gene TRBV7-9 combines with J gene TRBJ2-7; 7 bases are a match to TRBD2. V was pared by 10 bases and J by 5 bases, with 5 bases of the junction left unmatched. Per the germline V gene, CDR1 is SEHNR and CDR2 is FQNEAQ (reference sequence). The CDR3 is 11 residues long. Here the CDR3 DNA reads TGTGCCACCTTTACTAGCGACGAGCAGTACTTC. Translation: CATFTSDEQYF.

This clonotype turned up a few times. The J gene is TRBJ1-4, the V gene TRBV27; D unclear. This CDR3 region has 12 residues. V shed 8 bases and J shed 6 bases, with 10 bases lying between them. Germline values: CDR1 MNHEY, CDR2 SMNVEV (reference sequence). CDR3 DNA sequence: TGTGCCAGCGGCCCTGGGGATGAAAAACTGTTTTTT. Translating gives CASGPGDEKLFF. Supplemented by reference TRBV27 and TRBJ1-4, the full variable domain reads EAQVTQNPRYLITVTGKKLTVTCSQNMNHEYMSWYRQDPGLGLRQIYYSMNVEVTDKGDVPEGYKVSRKEKRNFPLILESPSPNQTSLYFCASGPGDEKLFFGSGTQLSVL.

This clonotype was observed a few times. The chain uses TRBV27 and TRBJ1-5; D unresolved. From germline, CDR1 is MNHEY and CDR2 SMNVEV (reference sequence). CDR3 length: 14 residues. The V end was cut by 5 bases, the J end by 4 bases, with 12 bases between. CDR3: CASSPGGRNQPQHF. The CDR3 coding sequence is TGTGCCAGCAGTCCAGGAGGACGGAATCAGCCCCAGCATTTT.

This rearrangement joins TRBV3-1 to TRBJ2-1; weak D call: TRBD2 (5 bases). In germline, CDR1 is LGHDT, CDR2 YNNKEL (reference sequence). Between the trimmed V and J ends, which lost 3 bases and 5 bases, there was a span of 14 bases. This CDR3 contains 15 residues. DNA for the CDR3: TGTGCCAGCAGCCAGAGGCCTAGCCCTAACAATGAGCAGTTCTTC. This encodes CASSQRPSPNNEQFF.

The V call is TRBV4-1, the J call TRBJ2-7; no reliable D call. Trimming left V 3 bases short and J 0 bases short, with 12 bases between. Germline-derived CDR1 and CDR2 are MGHRA and YSYEKL. This CDR3 contains 15 residues. This CDR3 is CASSQGRISSYEQYF. The CDR3 DNA follows: TGCGCCAGCAGCCAGGGCCGGATAAGCTCCTACGAGCAGTACTTC.

This clonotype was found many times. This chain joins TRBV2 and TRBJ2-2; TRBD2 matches 7 bases. V trimming: 8 bases; J trimming: 0 bases; junction bases outside the gene matches: 9. The CDR3 contains 16 residues. CDR1 SNHLY and CDR2 FYNNEI come from the germline V gene. In DNA, the CDR3 is TGTGCCAGCTCCGAGTGGGGGGGGGCGAACACCGGGGAGCTGTTTTTT. It is translated as CASSEWGGANTGELFF.